This T cell receptor (beta chain) derives from a study of cytomegalovirus exposure and HLA in healthy donors. The overall study: The same platform was used for the 120 or so validation repertoires as for the approximately 630 first-cohort repertoires, as reported in a later analysis. Study results and limitations: In a later analysis, first-cohort TCR clusters were found to tend to co-occur in the 100 to 150 validation repertoires. Some public TCRs appeared in many individuals, while most sequences were rare. Cytomegalovirus-associated TCR beta chains were listed, numbering 150 to 200.

Sequenced by immunoSEQ multiplex PCR; TCRdb stores in-frame clones only, minus some. The sample consists of about 70,000 clones, 85% to 95% of them appearing once. The J segment lost 3 bases and the V segment lost 5 bases, leaving 4 bases of the junction unmatched. This CDR3 spans 14 amino acids. Germline CDR1 and CDR2: SGHAT and FQDESV (reference sequence). Note on this clone: Its antigen is not known.

The chain recombines TRBV11-1 with TRBJ1-2, with 9 positions matching TRBD1. The source material was PBMCs. This receptor was obtained from a young woman in good health and CMV-seropositive. The CDR3 nucleotides read TGTGCCAGCAGCCTAACAGGGGGCGACTATGGCTACACCTTC. Translation: CASSLTGGDYGYTF.